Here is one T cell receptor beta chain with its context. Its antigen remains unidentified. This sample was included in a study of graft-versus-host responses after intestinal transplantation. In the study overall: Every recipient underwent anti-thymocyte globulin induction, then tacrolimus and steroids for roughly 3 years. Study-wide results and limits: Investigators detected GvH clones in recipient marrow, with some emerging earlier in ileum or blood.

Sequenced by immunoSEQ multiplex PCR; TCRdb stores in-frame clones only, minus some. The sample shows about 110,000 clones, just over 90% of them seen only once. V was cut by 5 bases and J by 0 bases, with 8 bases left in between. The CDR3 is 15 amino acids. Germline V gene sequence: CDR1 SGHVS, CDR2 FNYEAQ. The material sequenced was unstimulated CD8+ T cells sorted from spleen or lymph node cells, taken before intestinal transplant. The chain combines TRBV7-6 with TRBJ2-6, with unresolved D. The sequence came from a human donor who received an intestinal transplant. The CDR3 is CASSPWNSGANVLTF. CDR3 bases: TGTGCCAGCAGCCCATGGAACTCTGGGGCCAACGTCCTGACTTTC. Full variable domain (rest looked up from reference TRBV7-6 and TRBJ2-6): GAGVSQSPRYKVTKRGQDVALRCDPISGHVSLYWYRQALGQGPEFLTYFNYEAQQDKSGLPNDRFSAERPEGSISTLTIQRTEQRDSAMYRCASSPWNSGANVLTFGAGSRLTVL.